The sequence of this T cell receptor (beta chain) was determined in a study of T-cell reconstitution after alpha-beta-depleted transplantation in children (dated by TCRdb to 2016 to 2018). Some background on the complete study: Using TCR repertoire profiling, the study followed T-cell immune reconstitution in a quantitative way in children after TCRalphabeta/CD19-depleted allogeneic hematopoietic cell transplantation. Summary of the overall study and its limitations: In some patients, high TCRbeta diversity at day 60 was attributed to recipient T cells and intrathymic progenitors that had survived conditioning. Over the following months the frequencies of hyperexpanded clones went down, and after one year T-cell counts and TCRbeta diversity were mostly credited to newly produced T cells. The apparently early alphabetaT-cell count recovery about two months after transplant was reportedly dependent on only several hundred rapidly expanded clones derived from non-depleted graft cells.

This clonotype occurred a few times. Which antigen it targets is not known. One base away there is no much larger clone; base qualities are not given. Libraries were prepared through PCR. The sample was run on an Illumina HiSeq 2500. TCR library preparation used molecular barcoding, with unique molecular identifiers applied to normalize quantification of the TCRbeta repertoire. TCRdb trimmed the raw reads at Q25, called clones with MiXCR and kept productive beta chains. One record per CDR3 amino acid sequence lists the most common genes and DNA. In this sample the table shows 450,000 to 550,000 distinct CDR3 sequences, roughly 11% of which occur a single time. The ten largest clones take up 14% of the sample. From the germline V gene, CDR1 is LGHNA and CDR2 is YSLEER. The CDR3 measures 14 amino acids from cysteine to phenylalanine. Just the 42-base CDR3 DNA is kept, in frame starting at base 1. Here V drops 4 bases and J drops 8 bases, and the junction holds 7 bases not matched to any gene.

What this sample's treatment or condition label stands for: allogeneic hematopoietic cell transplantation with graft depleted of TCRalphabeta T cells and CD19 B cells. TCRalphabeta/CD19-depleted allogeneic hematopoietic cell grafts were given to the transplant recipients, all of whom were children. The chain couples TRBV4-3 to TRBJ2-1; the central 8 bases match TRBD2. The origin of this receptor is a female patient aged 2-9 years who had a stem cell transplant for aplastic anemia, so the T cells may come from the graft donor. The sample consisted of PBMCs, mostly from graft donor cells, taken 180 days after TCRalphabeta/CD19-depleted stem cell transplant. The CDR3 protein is CASSRSGRKDEQFF. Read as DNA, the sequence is TGCGCCAGCAGCCGGAGCGGGAGAAAGGATGAGCAGTTCTTC.